These 30 T cell receptor beta chains share one sample of origin, sequenced in a study of shared clonotypes between healthy human individuals. Naive CD8 populations comprised CD45RO-negative cells positively selected for CCR7, excluding terminally differentiated effector memory CD45RA+ cells. The method was immunoSEQ multiplex PCR; TCRdb's version includes in-frame clones alone and lacks a portion of them. The table shows about 2.1 million clones, with 85% to 95% occurring only once. The sequenced sample consisted of naive CD8+ T cells from PBMCs. The receptors shown here come from a young man in good health. Some clones in this sample may be carry-over from other donors' samples.

The chain couples TRBV6-1 to TRBJ1-2; 8 bases align to TRBD1. V lost 6 bases, J lost 8 bases, and 11 bases stayed unmatched. Germline CDR1 reads MNHNS; CDR2 reads SASEGT. The CDR3 has 14 amino acids. CDR3 nucleotide sequence: TGTGCCAGCAGCGAGGACAGGGATTCTTGGGGCTACACCTTC. It is translated as CASSEDRDSWGYTF.

The rearrangement joins TRBV6-6 to TRBJ1-1; 7 nucleotides agree with TRBD1. The germline CDR1 and CDR2 sequences are MNHNY and SVGAGI (reference sequence). Unmatched junction bases numbered 5, after V lost 1 base and J lost 3 bases. The CDR3 totals 15 residues. The CDR3 DNA reads as TGTGCCAGCAGTTACTTGACAGGGTCGTACACTGAAGCTTTCTTT. Its protein is CASSYLTGSYTEAFF.

CDR3 nucleotides: TGCGCCAGCAGCCAAGGGGATGGAGGATACGAGCAGTACTTC. Translation: CASSQGDGGYEQYF. The chain combines TRBV4-3 with TRBJ2-7; a weak D match, TRBD2 (5 bases). From germline, CDR1 is LGHNA and CDR2 YSLEER. V was shortened by 1 base and J by 4 bases, with 11 bases between the two germline ends. The CDR3 is 14 residues long.

This clone was seen a single time. V is TRBV19 and J is TRBJ2-1; D not certain. This CDR3 spans 15 amino acids. Germline lookup yields CDR1 LNHDA and CDR2 SQIVND (reference sequence). V was trimmed by 3 bases and J by 0 bases, leaving 9 bases between them. CDR3 loop: CASSIVGASYNEQFF. DNA of the CDR3: TGTGCCAGTAGTATTGTCGGAGCCTCCTACAATGAGCAGTTCTTC.

The rearrangement uses TRBV27 and TRBJ1-1; TRBD1 aligns across 7 bases. After removal of 4 bases from V and 4 bases from J, the junction contained 9 bases not matched to a gene. Germline CDR1 reads MNHEY; CDR2 reads SMNVEV (reference sequence). The CDR3 consists of 15 residues. The CDR3 coding sequence is TGTGCCAGCAGTTCAATACAGGGGTTGACCACTGAAGCTTTCTTT. Translation: CASSSIQGLTTEAFF.

This clone appeared once. The chain links TRBV4-3 to TRBJ2-7; D unclear. The CDR3 runs 13 residues. The V end lost 1 base, the J end lost 0 bases, and 4 bases lay between the germline ends. Germline CDR1 LGHNA, CDR2 YSLEER. DNA of the CDR3: TGCGCCAGCAGCCAAGCCTTCTCCTACGAGCAGTACTTC. This codes for CASSQAFSYEQYF.

This clone showed up just once. At the DNA level, this CDR3 is encoded by other sequences in the same sample as well. The V call is TRBV27, the J call TRBJ2-5, with 11 bases fitting TRBD2. This CDR3 has 14 amino acids. V lost 3 bases and J lost 4; bases outside the gene matches: 1. Germline-derived CDR1 and CDR2 are MNHEY and SMNVEV (reference sequence). CDR3 sequence (DNA): TGTGCCAGCAGTTTGCTAGCGGGAGGAGAGACCCAGTACTTC. This translates into CASSLLAGGETQYF.

This sequence joins TRBV15 and TRBJ2-6; D is undetermined. Germline lookup yields CDR1 LNHNV and CDR2 YYDKDF (reference sequence). V lost 5 bases, J lost 2 bases, and 4 bases lay in between. This CDR3 region has 13 residues. The CDR3 DNA is TGTGCCACCAGCCCCCCTGGGGCCAACGTCCTGACTTTC. Encoded protein: CATSPPGANVLTF.

This chain links TRBV28 with TRBJ1-5, with D tentatively TRBD1 (6 bases). The CDR3 runs 13 residues. Germline CDR1 and CDR2: MDHEN and SYDVKM. V dropped 5 bases and J dropped 9 bases, with 14 bases sitting between them. The CDR3 is CASSITGKSPQHF. DNA for the CDR3: TGTGCCAGCAGTATAACAGGGAAATCGCCCCAGCATTTT.

The chain has TRBV5-5 and TRBJ2-7; 9 positions match TRBD2. The V gene end was trimmed by 1 base and the J gene end by 3 bases; junction bases not matched to a gene: 8. Looked up from germline, CDR1 is SGHKS and CDR2 is YYEKEE (reference sequence). This CDR3 comprises 16 residues. Here the CDR3 reads CASSLKSASGIYEQYF. In DNA, the CDR3 is TGTGCCAGCAGCTTGAAATCGGCTAGCGGGATCTACGAGCAGTACTTC. The full variable domain, rest sourced from reference TRBV5-5 and TRBJ2-7, is DAGVTQSPTHLIKTRGQQVTLRCSPISGHKSVSWYQQVLGQGPQFIFQYYEKEERGRGNFPDRFSARQFPNYSSELNVNALLLGDSALYLCASSLKSASGIYEQYFGPGTRLTVT.

The chain is built from TRBV7-9 and TRBJ2-3; D unresolved. The germline V and J ends were trimmed by 1 base and 8 bases, with 13 bases remaining between them. Germline V gene sequence: CDR1 SEHNR, CDR2 FQNEAQ (reference sequence). This CDR3 spans 14 amino acids. Written as DNA, the CDR3 is TGTGCCAGCAGCTTAGTCGTTGCGGAATCTACGCAGTATTTT. Amino acids: CASSLVVAESTQYF. Variable domain in full (rest from reference TRBV7-9 and TRBJ2-3): DTGVSQNPRHKITKRGQNVTFRCDPISEHNRLYWYRQTLGQGPEFLTYFQNEAQLEKSRLLSDRFSAERPKGSFSTLEIQRTEQGDSAMYLCASSLVVAESTQYFGPGTRLTVL.

The chain links TRBV5-1 to TRBJ2-7; TRBD1 agrees at 8 bases. The trim removed 3 bases at V and 5 bases at J, leaving 7 bases unmatched. The germline V gene has CDR1 SGHRS and CDR2 YFSETQ. This CDR3 has 14 residues. CDR3 sequence (DNA): TGCGCCAGCAGCTGGGGACGACAGGGGAACGAGCAGTACTTC. Encoded protein: CASSWGRQGNEQYF.

The chain carries TRBV9 and TRBJ2-1; D may be TRBD1 or TRBD2 (5 bases each). The length of the CDR3 is 15 residues. With 3 bases removed from V and 2 bases from J, the gap between germline ends came to 12 bases. Germline CDR1 and CDR2: SGDLS and YYNGEE. CDR3 protein: CASSASGTTYNEQFF. The CDR3 nucleotides are TGTGCCAGCAGCGCATCCGGGACGACCTACAATGAGCAGTTCTTC.

The chain is built from TRBV29-1 and TRBJ2-7; no firm D call. This CDR3 has 15 residues. Germline V gene lookup returns CDR1 SQVTM and CDR2 ANQGSEA. With 5 bases removed from V and 2 bases from J, the gap between germline ends came to 19 bases. In DNA form, the CDR3 reads TGCAGCGTTATCCGTCCAGGAAACCTAACCTACGAGCAGTACTTC. Its protein product is CSVIRPGNLTYEQYF.

As regards this clone: The identical CDR3 is also encoded by other nucleotide sequences in the sample. The genes are TRBV13 and TRBJ2-7; weak D call: TRBD2 (6 bases). In germline, CDR1 is PRHDT, CDR2 FYEKMQ (reference sequence). This CDR3 contains 13 residues. Trimming took off 4 bases at V and 6 bases at J, with 13 bases between the two ends. The CDR3 loop reads CASSSGTGGEQYF. CDR3 nucleotides: TGTGCCAGCAGCTCGGGGACCGGGGGCGAGCAGTACTTC. The full variable domain, with the rest looked up from reference TRBV13 and TRBJ2-7, is AAGVIQSPRHLIKEKRETATLKCYPIPRHDTVYWYQQGPGQDPQFLISFYEKMQSDKGSIPDRFSAQQFSDYHSELNMSSLELGDSALYFCASSSGTGGEQYFGPGTRLTVT.

This rearrangement joins TRBV14 to TRBJ2-2; 7 bases align to TRBD1. The trim removed 1 base at V and 6 bases at J, leaving 8 bases unmatched. The CDR3 totals 16 residues. Germline CDR1 SGHDN, CDR2 FVKESK. The CDR3: CASSQGRGGASGELFF. DNA of the CDR3: TGTGCCAGCAGCCAAGGGAGAGGGGGCGCGTCCGGGGAGCTGTTTTTT.

The chain has TRBV9 and TRBJ2-3; 7 bases are shared with TRBD2. The CDR3 is made up of 16 amino acids. The germline gives CDR1 SGDLS, CDR2 YYNGEE. The trim removed 0 bases at V and 2 bases at J, leaving 6 bases unmatched. CDR3 sequence: CASSVGGGSTTDTQYF. In DNA, the CDR3 is TGTGCCAGCAGCGTAGGGGGCGGGAGTACCACAGATACGCAGTATTTT.

The chain links TRBV28 to TRBJ2-2, with a weak D call TRBD1 (6 bases). V lost 6 bases to trimming and J lost 0 bases, with 20 bases between them. Germline V gene sequence: CDR1 MDHEN, CDR2 SYDVKM. The CDR3 contains 18 residues. For the CDR3, the DNA is TGTGCCAGCAGCCTTTCTGGTTCTGGACAGACGAACACCGGGGAGCTGTTTTTT. Protein product: CASSLSGSGQTNTGELFF.

The V and J genes are TRBV28 and TRBJ2-7, with TRBD1 as a possible D gene (6 bases). The V end lost 6 bases, the J end lost 12 bases, and 18 bases lay between the germline ends. Germline CDR1 is MDHEN and CDR2 is SYDVKM. The CDR3 extends over 12 amino acids. The CDR3 DNA is TGTGCCAGCAGCCCGAGGGGGATCCTCACGTACTTC. It codes for CASSPRGILTYF.

This chain joins TRBV5-4 and TRBJ2-7; D possibly uses TRBD1 or TRBD2 (5 bases each). The CDR3 has 16 residues. Looked up from germline, CDR1 is SGHNT and CDR2 is YYREEE (reference sequence). The germline V and J ends were trimmed by 3 bases and 2 bases, with 18 bases remaining between them. CDR3 residues: CASSWDRDATTYEQYF. In DNA form, the CDR3 reads TGTGCCAGCAGCTGGGACCGGGACGCCACGACCTACGAGCAGTACTTC.

The CDR3 protein is CASSPRGTNNEQFF. The CDR3 bases are TGTGCCAGCAGCCCTAGGGGGACAAACAATGAGCAGTTCTTC. This chain links TRBV28 with TRBJ2-1; tentatively, D is TRBD1 (6 bases). The CDR3 runs to 14 residues. The V end was cut by 6 bases, the J end by 5 bases, with 14 bases between. Germline values: CDR1 MDHEN, CDR2 SYDVKM.

J is TRBJ2-1 and V is TRBV7-6, with D perhaps TRBD2 (5 bases). This CDR3 has 11 residues. Germline V gives CDR1 SGHVS, CDR2 FNYEAQ. The ends were cut back, 4 bases at V and 8 bases at J, with 6 bases in the middle. This CDR3 reads CASSSGYEQFF. As DNA, the CDR3 is TGTGCCAGCAGCTCGGGGTATGAGCAGTTCTTC. The full variable domain, its missing parts supplied by reference TRBV7-6 and TRBJ2-1, is GAGVSQSPRYKVTKRGQDVALRCDPISGHVSLYWYRQALGQGPEFLTYFNYEAQQDKSGLPNDRFSAERPEGSISTLTIQRTEQRDSAMYRCASSSGYEQFFGPGTRLTVL.

This chain connects TRBV7-9 to TRBJ2-7, with a weak D call TRBD2 (5 bases). Trimming pared 6 bases from V and 3 bases from J, leaving 12 bases between. The germline gives CDR1 SEHNR, CDR2 FQNEAQ (reference sequence). The CDR3 contains 13 residues. DNA for the CDR3: TGTGCCAGCAGAAACCTCGGGATCTACGAGCAGTACTTC. Translating it yields CASRNLGIYEQYF.

V usage is TRBV6-5 and J usage is TRBJ2-2; no firm D call. Germline V CDR1 and CDR2: MNHEY, SVGAGI. The CDR3 is made up of 15 amino acids. V lost 2 bases and J 4 bases, leaving 11 bases between the germline ends. CDR3 DNA sequence: TGTGCCAGCAGTTACACCGTGGGCGGCACCGGGGAGCTGTTTTTT. Encoded protein: CASSYTVGGTGELFF.

The chain recombines TRBV2 with TRBJ1-1; D may be TRBD1 (5 bases). Trimming pared 7 bases from V and 1 base from J, leaving 19 bases between. Per the germline V gene, CDR1 is SNHLY and CDR2 is FYNNEI. This CDR3 contains 16 residues. CDR3 loop: CASTGRVGARNTEAFF. CDR3 bases: TGTGCCAGCACGGGAAGGGTAGGGGCCAGGAACACTGAAGCTTTCTTT.

The V and J genes are TRBV4-1 and TRBJ2-7; 7 bases map to TRBD1. V shed 0 bases and J 4 bases; nucleotides not matched to a gene: 9. The germline gives CDR1 MGHRA, CDR2 YSYEKL. The CDR3 contains 16 residues. The CDR3 coding sequence is TGCGCCAGCAGCCAAGAGTGGGGGACAGATCTATACGAGCAGTACTTC. Protein sequence: CASSQEWGTDLYEQYF.

The genes are TRBV10-2 and TRBJ1-4, with D perhaps TRBD1 (5 bases). The germline V gene encodes CDR1 WSHSY and CDR2 SAAADI. The CDR3 consists of 15 residues. V shed 2 bases and J shed 8 bases, with 15 bases lying between them. CDR3 nucleotide sequence: TGCGCCAGCAGTGAGCCATGGGGGTTCGGGGAAAAACTGTTTTTT. Translation gives CASSEPWGFGEKLFF.

The J gene is TRBJ1-1, the V gene TRBV19; D is unresolved. CDR1 is LNHDA, CDR2 SQIVND, per germline (reference sequence). Deletions cut 6 bases from V and 1 base from J, with 12 bases between. This CDR3 is built from 14 residues. CDR3 in amino acids: CASRTTDWNTEAFF. The CDR3 DNA reads TGTGCCAGTAGGACTACGGACTGGAACACTGAAGCTTTCTTT.

This clone was seen a single time. The CDR3 spells CASSNKQFF. CDR3 DNA sequence: TGTGCCAGCAGCAACAAGCAGTTCTTC. This sequence joins TRBV11-2 and TRBJ2-1, with no clear D. Trimming pared 5 bases from V and 11 bases from J, leaving 4 bases between. CDR3 size: 9 residues. The germline CDR1 and CDR2 sequences are SGHAT and FQNNGV.

This chain connects TRBV10-3 to TRBJ1-1; 7 bases line up with TRBD1. Germline loops: CDR1 ENHRY, CDR2 SYGVKD. J was trimmed by 5 bases and V by 5 bases; bases with no gene match: 11. The CDR3 consists of 15 residues. For the CDR3, the DNA is TGTGCCATCAGTCCCGAAGGAGGGGGCTTTACTGAAGCTTTCTTT. It codes for CAISPEGGGFTEAFF.